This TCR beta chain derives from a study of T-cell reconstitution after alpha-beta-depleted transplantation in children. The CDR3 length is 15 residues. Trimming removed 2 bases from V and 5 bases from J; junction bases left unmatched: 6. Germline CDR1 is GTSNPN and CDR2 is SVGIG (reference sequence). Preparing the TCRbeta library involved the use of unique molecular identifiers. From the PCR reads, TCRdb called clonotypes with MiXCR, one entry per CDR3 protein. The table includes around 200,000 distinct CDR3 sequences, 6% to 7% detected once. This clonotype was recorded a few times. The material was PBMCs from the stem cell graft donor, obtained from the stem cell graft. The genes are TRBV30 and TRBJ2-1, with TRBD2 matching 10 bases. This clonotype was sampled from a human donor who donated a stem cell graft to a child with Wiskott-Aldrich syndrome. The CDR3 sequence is CAWSIAGGKNNEQFF. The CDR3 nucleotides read TGTGCCTGGAGTATAGCGGGAGGAAAGAACAATGAGCAGTTCTTC.